Each of the 21 T cell receptor beta chains below was sequenced from the same sample in a study of OX40 agonist ivuxolimab in advanced cancers. The protocol was immunoSEQ multiplex PCR, while the TCRdb copy is restricted to in-frame clones and leaves out a portion. The sample consists of 55,000 to 85,000 clones, 70% to 90% of them appearing once. The source was CD4+ or CD8+ T cells sorted from blood, collected in a trial of the OX40 agonist ivuxolimab. The source of these receptors is an adult with an advanced solid tumor such as melanoma, head and neck, liver or kidney cancer.

This chain connects TRBV11-3 to TRBJ2-3; D is uncertain. The V end was cut by 1 base, the J end by 5 bases, with 7 bases between. CDR1 and CDR2 from the germline V gene are SGHNT and YENEEA. The length of the CDR3 is 13 residues. In nucleotides, the CDR3 is TGTGCCAGCAGCTTAGCCCGCGGAGATACGCAGTATTTT. Translated, it gives CASSLARGDTQYF.

The V call is TRBV5-1, the J call TRBJ2-7; 9 nucleotides match TRBD1. With 2 bases clipped from V and 4 bases from J, the junction kept 4 bases outside the gene matches. The CDR3 is 14 residues long. In germline, CDR1 is SGHRS, CDR2 YFSETQ. CDR3 DNA: TGCGCCAGCAGCTTCACAGGGGGCGAGTACGAGCAGTACTTC. It codes for CASSFTGGEYEQYF. Complete variable domain (other parts from reference TRBV5-1 and TRBJ2-7): KAGVTQTPRYLIKTRGQQVTLSCSPISGHRSVSWYQQTPGQGLQFLFEYFSETQRNKGNFPGRFSGRQFSNSRSEMNVSTLELGDSALYLCASSFTGGEYEQYFGPGTRLTVT.

The chain employs TRBV5-1 and TRBJ1-1; no definite D call. V lost 1 base and J lost 0, with 4 bases in between. This CDR3 region has 13 residues. Germline V lookup: CDR1 SGHRS, CDR2 YFSETQ. As DNA, the CDR3 is TGCGCCAGCAGCTTGACACTGAACACTGAAGCTTTCTTT. The encoded protein is CASSLTLNTEAFF.

This rearrangement joins TRBV21-1 to TRBJ2-7; no DNA check was done on the table's D call, TRBD2. TRBV21-1 counts as a pseudogene. The CDR3 loop spans 19 amino acids. CDR3 residues: CASSSQLTARGHSGYEQYF. CDR3 nucleotide sequence: TGTGCCAGCAGCAGCCAACTGACCGCGCGGGGCCACTCCGGATACGAGCAGTACTTC.

Concerning this clone: One end of the junction fails to match germline, which may point to a read error. CDR3 in DNA: TGTGCCTGGAGCCCAGTCGGAGAGGCCCAGTACTTC. Amino acid sequence: CAWSPVGEAQYF. The rearrangement links TRBV30 to TRBJ2-5; D remains unclear. The CDR3 runs 12 residues. CDR1 and CDR2 (germline): GTSNPN, SVGIG (reference sequence).

The genes are TRBV30 and TRBJ1-6; D is ambiguous. The CDR3 runs to 14 residues. V was trimmed by 3 bases and J by 9 bases, leaving 15 bases between them. Germline assignment: CDR1 GTSNPN and CDR2 SVGIG (reference sequence). CDR3 region: CAWSFGDGFSPLHF. DNA of the CDR3: TGTGCCTGGAGCTTCGGCGACGGATTTTCACCCCTCCACTTT.

The rearrangement joins TRBV2 to TRBJ2-1; D perhaps matches TRBD2 (5 bases). CDR1 is SNHLY and CDR2 is FYNNEI in the germline V gene. The CDR3 loop spans 13 amino acids. V lost 7 bases to trimming and J lost 6 bases, with 13 bases between them. CDR3 DNA sequence: TGTGCCAGCAATCTAGGTGCGGGCAATGAGCAGTTCTTC. It is translated as CASNLGAGNEQFF.

This chain uses TRBV7-9 with TRBJ2-7, with D tentatively TRBD1 or TRBD2 (5 bases each). CDR3 length: 13 residues. V lost 4 bases and J lost 9, with 16 bases in between. Per the germline V gene, CDR1 is SEHNR and CDR2 is FQNEAQ (reference sequence). The CDR3: CASSWAGTAGQYF. For the CDR3, the DNA is TGTGCCAGCAGCTGGGCTGGGACGGCCGGGCAGTACTTC.

The genes are TRBV30 and TRBJ1-2; maybe TRBD1 (6 bases). Trimming pared 2 bases from V and 0 bases from J, leaving 10 bases between. There are 14 residues in the CDR3. Looked up from germline, CDR1 is GTSNPN and CDR2 is SVGIG (reference sequence). The CDR3 nucleotides read TGTGCCTGGAGTCGACAGGTGTCTAACTATGGCTACACCTTC. Protein: CAWSRQVSNYGYTF.

The chain combines TRBV14 with TRBJ1-1, with a weak D call TRBD1 (5 bases). Trimming left V 2 bases short and J 1 base short, with 11 bases between. CDR3 size: 15 residues. Germline V CDR1 and CDR2: SGHDN, FVKESK. In DNA, the CDR3 is TGTGCCAGCAGCCAATTCTGGGGGGGGAACACTGAAGCTTTCTTT. It translates to CASSQFWGGNTEAFF.

The rearrangement joins TRBV5-4 to TRBJ2-2, with D unresolved. The CDR3 contains 16 residues. Germline assignment: CDR1 SGHNT and CDR2 YYREEE (reference sequence). The V gene lost 4 bases and the J gene lost 5 bases, with 18 bases spanning the gap. Here the CDR3 reads CASSRRTSERTGELFF. CDR3 sequence (DNA): TGTGCCAGCAGCCGCCGGACCTCTGAAAGGACCGGGGAGCTGTTTTTT. The full variable domain, its missing parts supplied by reference TRBV5-4 and TRBJ2-2, is ETGVTQSPTHLIKTRGQQVTLRCSSQSGHNTVSWYQQALGQGPQFIFQYYREEENGRGNFPPRFSGLQFPNYSSELNVNALELDDSALYLCASSRRTSERTGELFFGEGSRLTVL.

The rearrangement joins TRBV5-1 to TRBJ1-5; D call uncertain. The germline V gene encodes CDR1 SGHRS and CDR2 YFSETQ. The CDR3 is 13 amino acids. Trimming removed 0 bases at V and 5 bases at J, with 6 bases between. The CDR3 region has the DNA TGCGCCAGCAGCTTGGACGAGCATCAGCCCCAGCATTTT. Translating it yields CASSLDEHQPQHF. The variable domain in full, with the rest retrieved from reference TRBV5-1 and TRBJ1-5, is KAGVTQTPRYLIKTRGQQVTLSCSPISGHRSVSWYQQTPGQGLQFLFEYFSETQRNKGNFPGRFSGRQFSNSRSEMNVSTLELGDSALYLCASSLDEHQPQHFGDGTRLSIL.

V is TRBV5-4 and J is TRBJ1-1; a possible D gene is TRBD1 (6 bases). V dropped 4 bases and J dropped 8 bases, with 18 bases sitting between them. The CDR3 totals 14 residues. Germline loops: CDR1 SGHNT, CDR2 YYREEE (reference sequence). The CDR3 coding sequence is TGTGCCAGCAGCCTCAAAGCCGGGACACCCGAAGCTTTCTTT. It yields the protein CASSLKAGTPEAFF.

This clone was seen once. The chain recombines TRBV11-1 with TRBJ2-5; TRBD2 aligns across 9 bases. J gave up 1 base and V 1 base, and 1 base lay outside the gene matches. The CDR3 consists of 15 residues. CDR1 is SGHAT, CDR2 FQDESV, per germline (reference sequence). The chain's CDR3 is CASSLGGGAQETQYF. The CDR3 DNA reads as TGTGCCAGCAGCTTAGGCGGGGGGGCCCAAGAGACCCAGTACTTC.

This clone was picked up a small number of times. This sequence joins TRBV19 and TRBJ1-6, with 7 bases that match TRBD1. J was trimmed by 5 bases and V by 6 bases; bases with no gene match: 10. CDR3 length equals 16 residues. From germline, CDR1 is LNHDA and CDR2 SQIVND (reference sequence). The CDR3 loop reads CASSDWGQSHNSPLHF. The CDR3 DNA reads TGTGCCAGTAGCGATTGGGGACAGAGCCATAATTCACCCCTCCACTTT.

The chain employs TRBV5-6 and TRBJ2-2, with 8 bases matching TRBD2. The CDR3 loop spans 14 amino acids. In germline, CDR1 is SGHDT, CDR2 YYEEEE. After removal of 4 bases from V and 4 bases from J, the junction contained 3 bases not matched to a gene. This CDR3 is CASSGAGGTGELFF. For the CDR3, the DNA is TGTGCCAGCAGCGGGGCGGGGGGCACCGGGGAGCTGTTTTTT.

This clone was seen only once. The chain's CDR3 is CASILDRGLNTEAFF. Written as DNA, the CDR3 is TGTGCCAGTATCCTGGACAGGGGCTTGAACACTGAAGCTTTCTTT. The chain is built from TRBV19 and TRBJ1-1; 9 nucleotides agree with TRBD1. CDR1 LNHDA and CDR2 SQIVND come from the germline V gene (reference sequence). The V and J ends lost 7 bases and 0 bases, in that order; junction bases with no gene match: 6. The CDR3 contains 15 residues.

J is TRBJ2-2 and V is TRBV6-6, with D possibly called TRBD1 or TRBD2 (5 bases each). The V and J ends lost 5 bases and 3 bases respectively, with 7 bases between them. Germline V gene sequence: CDR1 MNHNY, CDR2 SVGAGI (reference sequence). The CDR3 is made up of 13 amino acids. CDR3 amino acids: CASSRGDTGELFF. The CDR3 region has the DNA TGTGCCAGCAGTAGGGGAGACACCGGGGAGCTGTTTTTT.

The chain employs TRBV2 and TRBJ1-6, with 7 nucleotides matching TRBD1. Trimming removed 0 bases from V and 5 bases from J; junction bases left unmatched: 10. CDR1 is SNHLY and CDR2 is FYNNEI in the germline V gene. The CDR3 has 18 amino acids. CDR3 DNA sequence: TGTGCCAGCAGTGAAGCACTTCCGGGACAGATAGATAATTCACCCCTCCACTTT. This translates into CASSEALPGQIDNSPLHF.

The chain recombines TRBV10-1 with TRBJ2-7; the D gene is possibly TRBD1 (6 bases). The germline V gene has CDR1 WNHNN and CDR2 SYGVQD (reference sequence). The CDR3 covers 14 residues. Trimming stripped 3 bases from V and 5 bases from J, with 14 bases between. The CDR3 here is CASSDYRVYHEQYF. Written as DNA, the CDR3 is TGCGCCAGCAGTGACTACAGGGTTTACCACGAGCAGTACTTC.

This clone has a single count. The CDR3 is CASSLTQETQYF. CDR3 in DNA: TGCGCCAGCAGCTTGACCCAAGAGACCCAGTACTTC. The V and J genes are TRBV5-1 and TRBJ2-5, with D hard to call. V was cut by 1 base and J by 1 base, with 2 bases left in between. Germline V gene data show CDR1 as SGHRS and CDR2 as YFSETQ. CDR3 length: 12 residues.